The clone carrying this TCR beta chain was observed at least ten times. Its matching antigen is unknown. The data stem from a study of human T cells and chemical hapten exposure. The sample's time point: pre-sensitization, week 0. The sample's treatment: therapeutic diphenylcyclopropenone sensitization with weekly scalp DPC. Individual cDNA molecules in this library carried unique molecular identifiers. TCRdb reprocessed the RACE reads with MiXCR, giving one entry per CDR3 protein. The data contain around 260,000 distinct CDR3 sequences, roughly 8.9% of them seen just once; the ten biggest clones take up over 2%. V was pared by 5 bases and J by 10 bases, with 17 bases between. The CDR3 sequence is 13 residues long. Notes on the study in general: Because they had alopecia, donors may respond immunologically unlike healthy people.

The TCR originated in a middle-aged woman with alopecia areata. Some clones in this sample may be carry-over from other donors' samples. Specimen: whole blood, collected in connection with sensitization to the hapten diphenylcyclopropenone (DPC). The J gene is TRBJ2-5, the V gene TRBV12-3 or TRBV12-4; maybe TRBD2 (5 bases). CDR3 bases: TGTGCCAGCAGTCCCCTCCTCCGGGGTGTCCAGTACTTC. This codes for CASSPLLRGVQYF.